This T cell receptor (beta chain) emerged from a study of identical twins. TCRdb fed the 5' RACE reads into MiXCR, producing one record per CDR3 protein. The repertoire consists of fewer than 900,000 distinct CDR3 sequences, with approximately 18% occurring once and the leading ten covering 10% to 15%. The CDR3 is 11 amino acids. The ends were cut back, 5 bases at V and 11 bases at J, with 9 bases in the middle. This clonotype occurred a few times. Its antigen remains unidentified. Whole-study results and caveats: Interpretation of the results relied on cross-sectional statistical analysis and not on following the same donors. Out-of-frame TCR alpha sharing observed in monozygotic twins exceeded model estimates.

These data are also associated with another study on T cells expressing NK-cell markers. That paper states: Serological testing identified most of the eight sequenced donors as HCMV-seropositive and one as seronegative.

Source material: PBMCs. This chain uses TRBV12-3 or TRBV12-4 with TRBJ1-4; a possible D gene is TRBD1 (5 bases). This receptor was identified in a woman aged 18-29 years in good health. The CDR3 DNA reads TGTGCCAGCAGTCCAGGGTATAAACTGTTTTTT. This encodes CASSPGYKLFF.